This T cell receptor (beta chain) was documented in a study of shared clonotypes between healthy human individuals. Study overall: Ranging from 18 to 49 in age, donors were a couple of women and three men. Each donor's CD8 memory used one plate, CD8 naive two, each CD4 subset three. General study results and limits: Compared with clonotypes that all four donors shared, non-shared clonotypes had lower generation probabilities.

For each subset, genomic DNA was distributed in equal portions over several immunoSEQ plates. Sequencing was performed with immunoSEQ multiplex PCR; in TCRdb, only in-frame clones are kept and a portion is missing. Altogether around 2,000,000 clones are present, 85% to 95% being singletons, with the ten largest covering approximately 0.13%. Of note for this clone: No antigen is known for it.

This CDR3 region has 11 residues. The germline gives CDR1 MNHNS, CDR2 SASEGT. V lost 6 bases, J lost 3 bases, and 5 bases lay in between. This chain connects TRBV6-1 to TRBJ1-2; the D gene is possibly TRBD1 (5 bases). The clonotype originates from a man between 18 and 35 years old in good health. The source material was naive CD4+ T cells sorted from blood. As for subset: CD45RA+ positively selected. CDR3 amino acids: CASRQDYGYTF. In DNA form, the CDR3 reads TGTGCCAGCAGACAGGACTATGGCTACACCTTC.